This T cell receptor beta chain was profiled in a study of T cells after yellow fever vaccination. The CDR3 is made up of 17 amino acids. V gave up 4 bases and J gave up 0 bases, with 14 bases separating them. Germline CDR1 reads SGHNT; CDR2 reads YYREEE (reference sequence). Each CDR3 protein is one row after TCRdb ran MiXCR on the 5' RACE reads. The sample holds about 340,000 distinct CDR3 sequences, under 5% seen once. This clonotype has only a few counts. The sequenced sample was PBMCs, obtained 5 days after the yellow fever booster vaccination. This clonotype originated in a man aged 18 to 35 who received the YFV17D yellow fever vaccine. This chain joins TRBV5-4 and TRBJ1-6; unclear D gene. The DNA for the CDR3 is TGTGCCAGCAGCCCCGACGCGGGAAGCTCCTATAATTCACCCCTCCACTTT. Encoded protein: CASSPDAGSSYNSPLHF.